These T cell receptor beta chains were read from a single sample in a study of blood T cell repertoires in COVID-19. Clones were sequenced by immunoSEQ multiplex PCR, and TCRdb holds only the in-frame ones, with some missing. The data contain 40,000 to 55,000 clones, about 79% of them seen just once; the ten biggest clones take up 7.5% to 8.5%. The material sequenced was peripheral blood. These receptors came from a human donor in a cohort sampled during active COVID-19. The CDR3 runs from the conserved cysteine through the conserved F or W.

cdr3_aa	j_call	v_call
CASSKVLALKRGTQYF	TRBJ2-5	TRBV21-1
CASSLVAGEVEKLFF	TRBJ1-4	TRBV7-2
CASSLYRGLQPQHF	TRBJ1-5	TRBV27
CASSSQIRQGSELSTEAFF	TRBJ1-1	TRBV28
CATSDIGWTDRLAQYF	TRBJ2-5	TRBV24-1
CASSLLAGVADTQYF	TRBJ2-3	TRBV19
CASSSGLAGWELRTGELFF	TRBJ2-2	TRBV11-2
CASSSGQQHSPLHF	TRBJ1-6	TRBV5-4
CASSDGRATDTQYF	TRBJ2-3	TRBV19
CASSLDRAAYNEQFF	TRBJ2-1	TRBV7-2
CASRGLSYEQYF	TRBJ2-7	TRBV4-2
CASRSGQGIGELFF	TRBJ2-2	TRBV6-5
CASSFASGEQYF	TRBJ2-7	TRBV11-3
CASTLGGQNNQPQHF	TRBJ1-5	TRBV7-2
CASSPRIAKNIQYF	TRBJ2-4	TRBV19
CASSQLAGGPDEQYF	TRBJ2-7	TRBV7-9
CASSPGRGTEAFF	TRBJ1-1	TRBV19
CASNLPGQGAVGQPQHF	TRBJ1-5	TRBV28
CASSSGQLNTEAFF	TRBJ1-1	TRBV11-2
CASSQDLGTSGSDEQYF	TRBJ2-7	TRBV3-1/TRBV3-2
CATSRDLGTGQETQYF	TRBJ2-5	TRBV15
CAISVGQGAYEQYF	TRBJ2-7	TRBV10-3
CASSLAGRTEAFF	TRBJ1-1	TRBV5-1
CASSVVSSEGTQYF	TRBJ2-3	TRBV9
CASSLRSGRAKETQYF	TRBJ2-5	TRBV11-3
CASSVNREETGYTF	TRBJ1-2	TRBV9
CASSPDRGLGELFF	TRBJ2-2	TRBV7-2
CASSSQRGEGEQYF	TRBJ2-7	TRBV19
CASSPGSSYEQYF	TRBJ2-7	TRBV5-4
CASSQVQTGYRGSPLHF	TRBJ1-6	TRBV14
CASSTNRDRTNEKLFF	TRBJ1-4	TRBV5-4
CASSFWADSQETQYF	TRBJ2-5	TRBV28
CASSDQGEDQPQHF	TRBJ1-5	TRBV10-2
CASSPDGAANTGELFF	TRBJ2-2	TRBV7-2
CASSFQGPNYGYTF	TRBJ1-2	TRBV19